This T cell receptor beta chain was profiled in a study of PD-L1 blockade in urothelial cancer. For the study at large: In terms of prior chemotherapy, patients had received 0 to 3 regimens. General study results and limits: By 3 weeks, tumor-associated blood clones had expanded more in durable-benefit patients.

With regard to this clone: Its antigen is undetermined.

Libraries were prepared by immunoSEQ multiplex PCR; TCRdb keeps only in-frame clonotypes and omits some of them. The repertoire holds under 70,000 clones, roughly four fifths seen once, with over 1.5% in the top ten. Time point denoted: pretreatment peripheral blood. Each patient supplied 1 to 8 pretreatment and on-treatment samples. V dropped 4 bases and J dropped 6 bases, with 22 bases sitting between them. The CDR3 is 17 residues long. This chain links TRBV23-1 with TRBJ1-5; weak D call: TRBD1 (5 bases). TRBV23-1 is assigned to the ORF class and has an uncertain function. The sample in question was PBMCs, obtained around atezolizumab (anti-PD-L1) treatment. This clonotype was sampled from a man aged 70 or older with urothelial cancer. This chain's CDR3 is CASSPPKGQGYSQPQHF. CDR3 coding DNA: TGCGCCAGCAGTCCCCCGAAGGGGCAGGGCTATTCTCAGCCCCAGCATTTT.